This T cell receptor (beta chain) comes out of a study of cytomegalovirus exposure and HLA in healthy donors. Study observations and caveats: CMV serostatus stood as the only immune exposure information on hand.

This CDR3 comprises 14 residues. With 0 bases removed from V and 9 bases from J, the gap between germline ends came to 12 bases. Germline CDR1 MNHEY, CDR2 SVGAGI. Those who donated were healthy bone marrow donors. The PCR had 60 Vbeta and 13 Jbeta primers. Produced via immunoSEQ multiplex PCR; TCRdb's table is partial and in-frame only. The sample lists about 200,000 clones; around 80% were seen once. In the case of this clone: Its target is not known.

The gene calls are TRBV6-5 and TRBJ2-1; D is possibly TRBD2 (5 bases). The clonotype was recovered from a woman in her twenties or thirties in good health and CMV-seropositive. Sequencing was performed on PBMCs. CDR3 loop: CASSYSNPGIEQFF. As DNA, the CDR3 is TGTGCCAGCAGTTACTCGAATCCGGGGATTGAGCAGTTCTTC.